These 21 T cell receptor beta chains came from one sample sequenced in a study of T cell changes during pregnancy in multiple sclerosis. Method: immunoSEQ multiplex PCR; TCRdb's copy keeps in-frame clones and lacks some. The profile covers about 68,000 clones, with 92% appearing a single time and 1.3% to 1.5% taken by the ten largest. Sample: peripheral blood, taken in the second trimester of pregnancy. The receptors originated from a female donor in good health, enrolled as a control in a pregnancy study.

V usage is TRBV18 and J usage is TRBJ1-4; D perhaps matches TRBD1 (5 bases). Germline V gives CDR1 KGHSH, CDR2 LQKENI. This CDR3 region has 14 residues. Deletions cut 8 bases from V and 6 bases from J, with 16 bases between. In nucleotides, the CDR3 is TGTGCCAGCCTTTCCAGGGTCTCGGATGAAAAACTGTTTTTT. Its protein product is CASLSRVSDEKLFF. Variable domain in full (rest from reference TRBV18 and TRBJ1-4): NAGVMQNPRHLVRRRGQEARLRCSPMKGHSHVYWYRQLPEEGLKFMVYLQKENIIDESGMPKERFSAEFPKEGPSILRIQQVVRGDSAAYFCASLSRVSDEKLFFGSGTQLSVL.

The CDR3 loop is CASSLEVLAGEIEEQFF. The DNA of the CDR3 is TGCGCCAGCAGCTTGGAGGTGTTAGCGGGAGAAATTGAAGAGCAGTTCTTC. The V call is TRBV5-1, the J call TRBJ2-1; 9 nucleotides line up with TRBD2. The CDR3 sequence is 17 residues long. The germline gives CDR1 SGHRS, CDR2 YFSETQ. V shed 0 bases, J shed 10 bases, and the junction held 14 bases outside the gene matches. Full variable domain (rest looked up from reference TRBV5-1 and TRBJ2-1): KAGVTQTPRYLIKTRGQQVTLSCSPISGHRSVSWYQQTPGQGLQFLFEYFSETQRNKGNFPGRFSGRQFSNSRSEMNVSTLELGDSALYLCASSLEVLAGEIEEQFFGPGTRLTVL.

The chain employs TRBV18 and TRBJ2-7; a possible D gene is TRBD1 (6 bases). The CDR3 extends over 16 amino acids. Trimming shortened V by 0 bases and J by 7 bases, and 19 bases separated the two germline ends. From germline, CDR1 is KGHSH and CDR2 LQKENI. This CDR3 is CASSPPNIRQVGEQYF. The DNA of the CDR3 is TGTGCCAGCTCACCACCCAATATTCGACAGGTTGGTGAGCAGTACTTC.

The chain uses TRBV27 and TRBJ2-1, with 7 bases identical to TRBD1. This CDR3 spans 15 amino acids. CDR1 is MNHEY, CDR2 SMNVEV, per germline (reference sequence). Trimming at V came to 2 bases and at J to 6 bases, leaving 7 bases not matched to a gene. CDR3 amino acids: CASSLAQGTVNEQFF. The CDR3 region has the DNA TGTGCCAGCAGTTTAGCACAGGGGACGGTCAATGAGCAGTTCTTC.

V and J are TRBV7-8 and TRBJ2-7; weak D call: TRBD1 (6 bases). Germline values: CDR1 SGHVS, CDR2 FQNEAQ. Trimming removed 5 bases at V and 4 bases at J, with 12 bases between. The CDR3 runs 13 residues. This CDR3 reads CASSRTTGYEQYF. CDR3 nucleotide sequence: TGTGCCAGCAGCAGGACCACAGGGTACGAGCAGTACTTC.

In this sample, this clone turned up once. The chain uses TRBV19 and TRBJ2-1, with 8 bases fitting TRBD2. The CDR3 totals 18 residues. The trim removed 5 bases at V and 7 bases at J, leaving 19 bases unmatched. The germline CDR1 and CDR2 sequences are LNHDA and SQIVND (reference sequence). The CDR3 nucleotides read TGTGCCAGTAGTTCGCGGACTAGCCAAATCTTTCTAAGGAATGAGCAGTTCTTC. This encodes CASSSRTSQIFLRNEQFF.

J is TRBJ1-1 and V is TRBV27, with D perhaps TRBD1 (5 bases). Trimming took 2 bases from V and 1 from J, leaving 8 bases between them. Per the germline V gene, CDR1 is MNHEY and CDR2 is SMNVEV (reference sequence). This CDR3 region has 14 residues. The CDR3 nucleotides read TGTGCCAGCAGTTTAGATAGGGGGAACACTGAAGCTTTCTTT. As protein: CASSLDRGNTEAFF.

The rearrangement joins TRBV6-7 to TRBJ1-3; D remains ambiguous. TRBV6-7 belongs to the ORF category, with a function that is uncertain. CDR3 length equals 17 residues. V lost 1 base and J lost 0, with 13 bases in between. Here the CDR3 DNA reads TGTGCCAGCAGTTACTGCTCAGAGGCCTCCTCTGGAAACACCATATATTTT. Translated, it gives CASSYCSEASSGNTIYF.

This chain joins TRBV5-1 and TRBJ2-7; D possibly corresponds to TRBD1 (6 bases). There are 17 residues in the CDR3. Germline CDR1 is SGHRS and CDR2 is YFSETQ. V lost 0 bases to trimming and J lost 2 bases, with 18 bases between them. CDR3 coding DNA: TGCGCCAGCAGCTTGGCCATGTCGTTAGGGGACACCTACGAGCAGTACTTC. Translation: CASSLAMSLGDTYEQYF.

V is TRBV2 and J is TRBJ2-5; 10 bases fit TRBD1. Germline CDR1 SNHLY, CDR2 FYNNEI. V was clipped by 7 bases and J by 4 bases; unmatched bases: 6. The CDR3 consists of 14 residues. The CDR3 here is CASMGTGAGETQYF. Here the CDR3 DNA reads TGTGCCAGCATGGGGACAGGGGCCGGAGAGACCCAGTACTTC.

This chain links TRBV5-4 with TRBJ2-3; 8 nucleotides agree with TRBD2. This CDR3 is built from 16 residues. V lost 4 bases, J lost 6 bases, and 13 bases stayed unmatched. The germline CDR1 and CDR2 sequences are SGHNT and YYREEE (reference sequence). The CDR3 DNA reads as TGTGCCAGCAGCCTGTTGGGAAGCGGGAGTCGGGATACGCAGTATTTT. This translates into CASSLLGSGSRDTQYF.

The chain couples TRBV28 to TRBJ2-1, with D possibly TRBD1 on 5 matching bases. The CDR3 covers 15 residues. V lost 2 bases and J lost 0, with 8 bases in between. Per the germline V gene, CDR1 is MDHEN and CDR2 is SYDVKM. The CDR3 DNA reads as TGTGCCAGCAGTTTACGGACATCCTCCTACAATGAGCAGTTCTTC. Its translation: CASSLRTSSYNEQFF.

J is TRBJ1-3 and V is TRBV28; the D is unclear. The V gene lost 4 bases and the J gene lost 3 bases, with 10 bases spanning the gap. There are 14 residues in the CDR3. CDR1 is MDHEN and CDR2 is SYDVKM in the germline V gene. The CDR3 sequence: CASSSGWYGNTIYF. The CDR3 nucleotides read TGTGCCAGCAGTTCGGGTTGGTATGGAAACACCATATATTTT.

The V call is TRBV28, the J call TRBJ2-2, with D tentatively TRBD1 (6 bases). Germline V gene sequence: CDR1 MDHEN, CDR2 SYDVKM. The CDR3 is 13 residues long. V was trimmed by 7 bases and J by 4 bases, leaving 10 bases between them. The CDR3 DNA is TGTGCCAGCACCCGGACAGTCACCGGGGAGCTGTTTTTT. Residues: CASTRTVTGELFF.

V usage is TRBV5-6 and J usage is TRBJ1-2, with D unclear. CDR1 SGHDT and CDR2 YYEEEE come from the germline V gene. This CDR3 contains 13 residues. Trimming stripped 0 bases from V and 10 bases from J, with 13 bases between. The CDR3, as DNA: TGTGCCAGCAGCTTGGCGGGGATGCTTTTCTACACCTTC. It specifies CASSLAGMLFYTF.

This chain uses TRBV7-2 with TRBJ2-2; 7 bases match TRBD2. CDR3 length equals 17 residues. With V trimmed by 1 base and J by 5 bases, 10 bases remained unmatched. Germline assignment: CDR1 SGHTA and CDR2 FQGNSA. CDR3 in amino acids: CASSLVGVPGGTGELFF. The CDR3 DNA sequence: TGTGCCAGCAGCTTAGTCGGGGTGCCCGGGGGGACCGGGGAGCTGTTTTTT. Full variable domain (rest looked up from reference TRBV7-2 and TRBJ2-2): GAGVSQSPSNKVTEKGKDVELRCDPISGHTALYWYRQSLGQGLEFLIYFQGNSAPDKSGLPSDRFSAERTGGSVSTLTIQRTQQEDSAVYLCASSLVGVPGGTGELFFGEGSRLTVL.

The chain uses TRBV10-2 and TRBJ2-1; 11 positions agree with TRBD2. Germline loops: CDR1 WSHSY, CDR2 SAAADI. The CDR3 has 16 residues. Trimming took 4 bases from V and 5 from J; bases not matched to a gene: 7. The CDR3 DNA follows: TGCGCCAGCAGTGCTCGGGGACTAGCGGCCAACAATGAGCAGTTCTTC. This gives the protein CASSARGLAANNEQFF.

In regard to this clone: Mismatch with germline at one junction end may stem from a read error. The chain combines TRBV7-7 with TRBJ2-5; D possibly corresponds to TRBD2 (6 bases). This CDR3 region has 15 residues. CDR1 is SSHAT, CDR2 FNYEAQ, per germline (reference sequence). CDR3 nucleotides: TGTGCTAGCAGCGCCTTTGGAGGGGTCCAAGAGACCCAGTACTTC. Encoded protein: CASSAFGGVQETQYF.

V usage is TRBV27 and J usage is TRBJ2-3; 9 bases are a match to TRBD2. CDR1 and CDR2 (germline): MNHEY, SMNVEV (reference sequence). The CDR3 spans 14 residues. The trim removed 9 bases at V and 4 bases at J, leaving 8 bases unmatched. The CDR3 spells CASGPGTSPDTQYF. The CDR3 DNA sequence: TGTGCCAGTGGACCCGGGACTAGCCCAGATACGCAGTATTTT.

This rearrangement joins TRBV6-6 to TRBJ1-2; TRBD1 matches at 8 bases. CDR3 size: 14 residues. Germline CDR1 reads MNHNY; CDR2 reads SVGAGI (reference sequence). The J segment lost 7 bases and the V segment lost 5 bases, leaving 9 bases of the junction unmatched. Here the CDR3 reads CASSPDRVGGGYTF. The CDR3 DNA is TGTGCCAGCAGTCCGGACAGGGTAGGGGGTGGCTACACCTTC.

The rearrangement links TRBV12-5 to TRBJ1-5, with 7 bases fitting TRBD1. V was clipped by 7 bases and J by 2 bases; unmatched bases: 11. CDR3 size: 16 residues. The germline CDR1 and CDR2 sequences are LGHNT and FRNRAP. CDR3 in amino acids: CASASTTDRGNQPQHF. The CDR3 DNA follows: TGTGCTAGTGCTTCTACCACCGACAGGGGCAATCAGCCCCAGCATTTT.